This TCR beta chain was sequenced in a study of blood T cells in healthy people across ages (dated by TCRdb to between 2014 and 2017). For the wider study: Template switching captured roughly one uniquely barcoded TCR beta cDNA molecule per two T cells in model experiments. Age-related changes in TCR beta repertoire diversity were measured in the study by deep sequencing normalized with unique cDNA molecular identifiers. Four age groups were formed from the donors: young (average about 15 years), middle-aged (around 40), aged (over 55) and long-lived (about 80). Using the same blood draw, the study looked at two additional independent replicas of 1 million unique cDNA reads for two donors, one aged 18 to 30 and the other aged 80 or older. Beyond this particular receptor, the publication reports: The long-lived group showed more naive CD4+ T cells, fewer expanded clones and increased TCR diversity than the aged group, suggesting age selection. Because profiling used bulk unsorted PBMCs, naive and antigen-experienced compartments could not be compared conclusively. Observed TCR beta diversity per million T cells fell roughly linearly with age, and a significant reduction was already apparent by age around 36. Because donor CMV infection status was unknown, age-related changes in expanded clonotypes were potentially confounded. Estimates of total diversity based on one million sequenced T cells were regarded as lower bounds and as underestimates. Observed TCR beta diversity correlated strongly with the percentage of naive T cells measured by flow cytometry.

Library construction relied on 5' RACE. Sequencing was performed on an Illumina HiSeq 2500. A second PCR of about 6 to 11 cycles was run with a J-beta primer mix and a sample-barcoded 5' primer. Each TCR beta cDNA molecule received a unique molecular identifier from a template-switch 5' adaptor carrying 12 random nucleotides. At least 3 million CDR3-containing paired-end reads were obtained from each sample. First-strand cDNA was synthesized from all RNA with the Mint cDNA synthesis kit, primed by a TRBC-specific oligonucleotide. Following uracil-DNA glycosylase treatment, a first 18-cycle PCR with universal primers M1SS and BC2_uni_R was performed on all cDNA. On the study's bioinformatics: For normalization, 1 million high-quality reads, each with a distinct molecular identifier, were randomly selected from each sample. Instead of being binned into consensus sequences, reads with shared molecular identifiers were discarded. CDR3 identification, clonotype clustering and error correction used MiTCR with a Q25 quality threshold and the strictest error-elimination algorithm. Lower-bound total TCR beta diversity was estimated with a nonparametric unseen species model using Euler transformation. TCRdb reworked the public reads: Q25 trimming with fastp, MiXCR clone assembly, productive beta chains retained. Each CDR3 protein gets just one entry, which takes the most common genes and DNA from the rows behind it. The V and J calls here are based on TCRdb, not the publication. This sample lists around 990,000 distinct CDR3 sequences; approximately 25% were detected once. In total, the top ten clones hold approximately 0.75% of the sample.

The approximately 41 donors, aged about 6 to 90 years, were systemically healthy Caucasian individuals from Russia. Each donor gave ten milliliters of peripheral blood, collected into EDTA-treated Vacutainer tubes. Ficoll-Paque density-gradient centrifugation was used to isolate PBMCs, with at least 6.5 million per sample. Trizol reagent was used to extract total RNA from the PBMCs, yielding at least 6 micrograms per sample. For every donor, an aliquot of PBMCs went through flow cytometry to measure the percentages of naive CD45RAhigh/CD27high T cells. The germline V gene encodes CDR1 LGHDT and CDR2 YNNKEL (reference sequence). V drops 4 bases and J drops 7 bases, leaving 16 bases in between. The CDR3 starts with the cysteine, ends with the phenylalanine, and has 14 residues. The CDR3 DNA has 42 bases and is translated from base 1. In regard to this clonotype: The target of this receptor is not known. Per-nucleotide qualities are absent, and no much larger clonotype sits a single base away.

The same data also went into a second study, on T cells of mothers and their children. As that second paper reports: Donors were nine systemically healthy Caucasian individuals: three mothers and their six children. cDNA synthesis used all of the extracted RNA, with roughly 1.5 ug of RNA in each 15 ul reaction. In the second PCR, the M1S primer added sample barcodes and 2-4 random nucleotides. More than 8 million TCR beta CDR3 reads were obtained from each mother, and about 3 million reads were obtained from each child. Thymic selection similarly shapes TCR recombination output in related and unrelated pairs, with minor effect from inherited differences. Normalized repertoire overlap in related mother-child pairs was always slightly higher than in unrelated mother-child pairs, but the difference was never significant. Persistent microchimeric T cell clones were not detected, at a sensitivity of 85 to 100 clones per million clonotypes. The study used deep NGS to compare TCR beta repertoires of mothers and children, seeking features distinguishing related mother-child pairs from unrelated individuals. Mothers averaged approximately 41 +/- 4 years of age and children averaged approximately 12 +/- 4 years. Libraries were sequenced on Illumina HiSeq 2000 with 100+100 nt paired-end reads after adapter ligation with NEBNext reagents. To prevent cross-contamination, the mother and child libraries were prepared one month apart and sequenced in separate runs. Between roughly 500,000 and 2,300,000 distinct TCR beta clonotypes were identified per donor. Naive TCR beta clonotypes were estimated from low-frequency clonotypes matched to each donor's FACS-determined naive share, without sorting.

This chain is built from TRBV3-1 and TRBJ1-2; the D gene is perhaps TRBD1, from 5 matching bases. The sequence was obtained from a girl aged 2-10 years in good health. The specimen sequenced was blood. The CDR3 in this case is CASSRLIGAAGYTF. The DNA sequence reads TGTGCCAGCAGCCGGCTGATCGGGGCGGCTGGCTACACCTTC.